The 26 T cell receptor beta chains presented below share a single source sample, sequenced in a study of blood T cell repertoires in COVID-19. Only in-frame clones appear in the TCRdb table, and some are missing; sequencing was by immunoSEQ multiplex PCR. The repertoire holds about 240,000 clones, with over 75% as singletons. Sequencing was done on a sample of peripheral blood. These TCRs come from a man aged 50 to 59 with COVID-19, enrolled during active disease.

The V and J genes are TRBV7-9 and TRBJ2-1; a possible D gene is TRBD1 (6 bases). Between the trimmed V and J ends, which lost 4 bases and 6 bases, there was a span of 25 bases. Looked up from germline, CDR1 is SEHNR and CDR2 is FQNEAQ (reference sequence). CDR3 length equals 18 residues. This chain's CDR3 is CASSSWGYTGFSPNEQFF. CDR3 coding DNA: TGTGCCAGCAGCTCCTGGGGTTATACAGGGTTCAGCCCCAATGAGCAGTTCTTC. Filled out from reference TRBV7-9 and TRBJ2-1, the complete variable domain reads DTGVSQNPRHKITKRGQNVTFRCDPISEHNRLYWYRQTLGQGPEFLTYFQNEAQLEKSRLLSDRFSAERPKGSFSTLEIQRTEQGDSAMYLCASSSWGYTGFSPNEQFFGPGTRLTVL.

The chain joins TRBV24-1 to TRBJ2-2, with TRBD1 as a possible D gene (5 bases). This CDR3 is built from 16 residues. CDR1 and CDR2 (germline): KGHDR, SFDVKD. The V end was cut by 1 base, the J end by 6 bases, with 14 bases between. The DNA of the CDR3 is TGTGCCACCAGTGATTTATCAGGGCGGTTCGCCGGGGAGCTGTTTTTT. Translated: CATSDLSGRFAGELFF.

This clone has just a few counts. The rearrangement links TRBV6-6 to TRBJ1-5, with a tentative D call TRBD1 (5 bases). CDR1 MNHNY and CDR2 SVGAGI come from the germline V gene (reference sequence). Trimming removed 7 bases from V and 2 bases from J, with 15 bases in between. This CDR3 is built from 15 residues. In DNA, the CDR3 is TGTGCCAGCATTCATCAGGGTTGGGGCAATCAGCCCCAGCATTTT. Its translation is CASIHQGWGNQPQHF.

This rearrangement joins TRBV2 to TRBJ2-3; D remains ambiguous. Trimming removed 4 bases from V and 1 base from J, with 9 bases in between. Germline assignment: CDR1 SNHLY and CDR2 FYNNEI. This CDR3 contains 14 residues. This chain's CDR3 is CASSAGSGTDTQYF. Written as DNA, the CDR3 is TGTGCCAGCAGTGCCGGTTCCGGCACAGATACGCAGTATTTT.

J is TRBJ2-7 and V is TRBV5-5, with 9 nucleotides matching TRBD1. Per the germline V gene, CDR1 is SGHKS and CDR2 is YYEKEE (reference sequence). This CDR3 has 15 residues. V dropped 1 base and J dropped 2; count of bases not matched to a gene: 4. The DNA of the CDR3 is TGTGCCAGCAGCTTGCCCCGGACAGGGGCCTACGAGCAGTACTTC. This translates into CASSLPRTGAYEQYF.

V gene TRBV30 combines with J gene TRBJ2-7; the match to TRBD2 covers 10 bases. The germline CDR1 and CDR2 sequences are GTSNPN and SVGIG (reference sequence). The CDR3 runs to 15 residues. Trimming took 3 bases from V and 0 from J; bases not matched to a gene: 5. CDR3 in amino acids: CAWSGTSGASYEQYF. As DNA, the CDR3 is TGTGCCTGGAGCGGTACTAGCGGGGCCTCCTACGAGCAGTACTTC.

The V gene is TRBV4-1, the J gene TRBJ2-5, with 8 bases identical to TRBD2. Germline trimming cut 6 bases from V and 5 bases from J; bases unmatched to any gene: 11. Germline V CDR1 and CDR2: MGHRA, YSYEKL. The CDR3 contains 15 residues. CDR3 in amino acids: CASSPFGTSGETQYF. CDR3 coding DNA: TGCGCCAGCAGTCCTTTCGGGACTAGTGGGGAGACCCAGTACTTC.

This clone occurred once. The chain has TRBV7-8 and TRBJ1-1; no definite D call. CDR3 length equals 12 residues. Germline CDR1 reads SGHVS; CDR2 reads FQNEAQ. Trimming took 6 bases from V and 1 from J, leaving 6 bases between them. This chain's CDR3 is CASRSWNTEAFF. In DNA, the CDR3 is TGTGCCAGCAGATCCTGGAACACTGAAGCTTTCTTT.

V usage is TRBV7-6 and J usage is TRBJ2-3, with 7 bases matching TRBD1. V was clipped by 1 base and J by 2 bases; unmatched bases: 6. The CDR3 contains 16 residues. CDR1 and CDR2 from the germline V gene are SGHVS and FNYEAQ. Here the CDR3 reads CASSLVAGGSTDTQYF. In nucleotides, the CDR3 is TGTGCCAGCAGCTTAGTCGCAGGGGGTTCCACAGATACGCAGTATTTT.

V usage is TRBV30 and J usage is TRBJ2-7; D perhaps matches TRBD1 (5 bases). The CDR3 is 13 residues long. Trimming stripped 0 bases from V and 3 bases from J, with 9 bases between. CDR1 is GTSNPN and CDR2 is SVGIG in the germline V gene (reference sequence). CDR3 amino acids: CAWSVGLDYEQYF. The CDR3 DNA sequence: TGTGCCTGGAGTGTGGGGCTTGACTACGAGCAGTACTTC.

The chain joins TRBV11-2 to TRBJ2-7; possible D gene TRBD2, 7 bases. The CDR3 totals 18 residues. Deletions cut 5 bases from V and 3 bases from J, with 26 bases between. Germline lookup yields CDR1 SGHAT and CDR2 FQNNGV. CDR3 bases: TGTGCCAGCAGCCGCCTGATGGGGAACGGGGGGCGAAACTACGAGCAGTACTTC. It encodes CASSRLMGNGGRNYEQYF.

The chain combines TRBV28 with TRBJ1-1; D might be TRBD1 (6 bases). V was cut by 3 bases and J by 5 bases, with 10 bases left in between. The CDR3 length is 13 residues. Germline assignment: CDR1 MDHEN and CDR2 SYDVKM. The CDR3 is CASSFDRSTEAFF. The CDR3 DNA follows: TGTGCCAGCAGTTTCGACAGGTCAACTGAAGCTTTCTTT.

This clone appeared a single time. The rearrangement links TRBV5-6 to TRBJ2-1; D gene uncertain. V dropped 0 bases and J dropped 2 bases, with 9 bases sitting between them. Germline V lookup: CDR1 SGHDT, CDR2 YYEEEE. This CDR3 is built from 15 residues. As DNA, the CDR3 is TGTGCCAGCAGCTTGGCCCAAAAAACCTACAATGAGCAGTTCTTC. Protein product: CASSLAQKTYNEQFF.

The genes are TRBV19 and TRBJ1-1; perhaps TRBD1 as D (5 bases). The length of the CDR3 is 14 residues. Trimming removed 9 bases from V and 2 bases from J, with 16 bases in between. Germline values: CDR1 LNHDA, CDR2 SQIVND (reference sequence). CDR3 DNA sequence: TGTGCCAGCTCAAGTGGACGGACAAACACTGAAGCTTTCTTT. Translating gives CASSSGRTNTEAFF.

The genes are TRBV27 and TRBJ2-3, with no clear D. V was cut by 8 bases and J by 0 bases, with 18 bases left in between. The CDR3 totals 16 residues. CDR1 and CDR2 (germline): MNHEY, SMNVEV (reference sequence). DNA of the CDR3: TGTGCCAGCCCTCCCCTCGAGGCGGTGAGCACAGATACGCAGTATTTT. It translates to CASPPLEAVSTDTQYF.

The rearrangement joins TRBV7-9 to TRBJ1-1; 7 bases are a match to TRBD1. There are 13 residues in the CDR3. In germline, CDR1 is SEHNR, CDR2 FQNEAQ (reference sequence). With V trimmed by 1 base and J by 7 bases, 3 bases remained unmatched. The CDR3, as DNA: TGTGCCAGCAGCTTAGAGGGGGCTGGTGAAGCTTTCTTT. It yields the protein CASSLEGAGEAFF. The whole variable domain, filled in from reference TRBV7-9 and TRBJ1-1, reads DTGVSQNPRHKITKRGQNVTFRCDPISEHNRLYWYRQTLGQGPEFLTYFQNEAQLEKSRLLSDRFSAERPKGSFSTLEIQRTEQGDSAMYLCASSLEGAGEAFFGQGTRLTVV.

The chain uses TRBV9 and TRBJ2-3, with no clear D. The germline CDR1 and CDR2 sequences are SGDLS and YYNGEE. There are 15 residues in the CDR3. V was cut by 0 bases and J by 2 bases, with 10 bases left in between. The CDR3 loop reads CASSVGAQVTDTQYF. Here the CDR3 DNA reads TGTGCCAGCAGCGTAGGCGCGCAGGTCACAGATACGCAGTATTTT. The full variable domain, completed using reference TRBV9 and TRBJ2-3, is DSGVTQTPKHLITATGQRVTLRCSPRSGDLSVYWYQQSLDQGLQFLIQYYNGEERAKGNILERFSAQQFPDLHSELNLSSLELGDSALYFCASSVGAQVTDTQYFGPGTRLTVL.

This rearrangement joins TRBV6-5 to TRBJ1-6; no clear D. The CDR3 has 14 residues. The germline gives CDR1 MNHEY, CDR2 SVGAGI. V gave up 6 bases and J gave up 9 bases, with 15 bases separating them. The CDR3 DNA is TGTGCCAGCAGAGACCTTCAAGGCGGTTCACCCCTCCACTTT. Amino acids: CASRDLQGGSPLHF.

The chain is built from TRBV4-1 and TRBJ2-5; 10 bases are shared with TRBD2. This CDR3 has 18 amino acids. The germline V gene has CDR1 MGHRA and CDR2 YSYEKL. Trimming took 3 bases from V and 2 from J; bases not matched to a gene: 12. CDR3 sequence (DNA): TGCGCCAGCAGCCACAGGGGGGGACTAGCGTGGCCACAAGAGACCCAGTACTTC. Its protein is CASSHRGGLAWPQETQYF.

This sequence joins TRBV3-1 (or the pseudogene TRBV3-2) and TRBJ1-6; TRBD1 agrees at 9 bases. This CDR3 is 15 amino acids long. Germline CDR1 and CDR2: LGHDT and YNNKEL (reference sequence). The junction had 2 bases not matched to a gene; V was cut back by 1 base and J by 7 bases. The CDR3 spells CASSQAGTGNSPLHF. CDR3 nucleotide sequence: TGTGCCAGCAGCCAAGCCGGGACAGGGAATTCACCCCTCCACTTT.

V usage is TRBV28 and J usage is TRBJ2-7; tentatively, D is TRBD1 (6 bases). This CDR3 is 15 amino acids long. Looked up from germline, CDR1 is MDHEN and CDR2 is SYDVKM. V was shortened by 4 bases and J by 3 bases, with 16 bases between the two germline ends. The CDR3, as DNA: TGTGCCAGCAGTTCGTACAGGGCTTTGGTCTACGAGCAGTACTTC. This translates into CASSSYRALVYEQYF.

This chain links TRBV4-1 with TRBJ2-3; possible D gene TRBD1, 5 bases. This CDR3 spans 16 amino acids. Trimming removed 1 base at V and 1 base at J, with 12 bases between. Germline V lookup: CDR1 MGHRA, CDR2 YSYEKL. CDR3 coding DNA: TGCGCCAGCAGCCAAGGGGCAGGGTCCGGCACAGATACGCAGTATTTT. Amino acid sequence: CASSQGAGSGTDTQYF.

This sequence joins TRBV9 and TRBJ1-1; D is uncertain. CDR1 is SGDLS and CDR2 is YYNGEE in the germline V gene. The V end was cut by 0 bases, the J end by 2 bases, with 8 bases between. This CDR3 comprises 14 residues. CDR3 region: CASSVEVANTEAFF. CDR3 bases: TGTGCCAGCAGCGTAGAAGTAGCCAACACTGAAGCTTTCTTT.

The J gene is TRBJ2-7, the V gene TRBV6-5; perhaps TRBD2 as D (5 bases). The CDR3 contains 13 residues. The germline CDR1 and CDR2 sequences are MNHEY and SVGAGI. Trimming took off 8 bases at V and 2 bases at J, with 13 bases between the two ends. CDR3 loop: CASFSGITYEQYF. The CDR3 DNA follows: TGTGCCAGCTTCTCGGGGATCACCTACGAGCAGTACTTC.

V and J are TRBV5-1 and TRBJ2-2; no clear D. Trimming took off 1 base at V and 1 base at J, with 11 bases between the two ends. This CDR3 comprises 16 residues. Germline V lookup: CDR1 SGHRS, CDR2 YFSETQ. The CDR3 spells CASSLLTLENTGELFF. CDR3 nucleotide sequence: TGCGCCAGCAGCTTGTTGACCCTAGAGAACACCGGGGAGCTGTTTTTT.

For the CDR3, the DNA is TGTGCCAGCAGTTCTAAGCGGACCGGCTCCTACGAGCAGTACTTC. It encodes CASSSKRTGSYEQYF. This chain connects TRBV2 to TRBJ2-7, with D possibly being TRBD2 (5 bases). The CDR3 loop spans 15 amino acids. Trimming cost V 5 bases and J 0 bases, with 14 bases left between them. Germline V CDR1 and CDR2: SNHLY, FYNNEI.